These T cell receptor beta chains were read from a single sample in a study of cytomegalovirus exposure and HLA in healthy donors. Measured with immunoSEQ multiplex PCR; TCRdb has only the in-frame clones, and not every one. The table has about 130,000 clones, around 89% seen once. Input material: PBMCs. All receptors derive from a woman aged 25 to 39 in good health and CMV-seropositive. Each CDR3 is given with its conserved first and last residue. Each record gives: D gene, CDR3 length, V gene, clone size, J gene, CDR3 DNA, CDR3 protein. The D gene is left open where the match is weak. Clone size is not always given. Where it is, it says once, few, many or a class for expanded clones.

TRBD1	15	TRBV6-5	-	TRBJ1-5	TGTGCCAGCAGTCCAGACAGGGGGCGCAATCAGCCCCAGCATTTT	CASSPDRGRNQPQHF
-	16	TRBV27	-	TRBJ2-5	TGTGCCAGCGGGGTGAGGGCAGGGGCCTCCCAGAGACCCCAGTACTTC	CASGVRAGASQRPQYF
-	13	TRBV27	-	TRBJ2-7	TGTGCCAGCAGTTCATTCCAGGGTTACGAGCAGTACTTC	CASSSFQGYEQYF
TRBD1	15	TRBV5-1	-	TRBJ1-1	TGCGCCAGCAGCCTCCGACAGGGGGCAGGCACTGAAGCTTTCTTT	CASSLRQGAGTEAFF
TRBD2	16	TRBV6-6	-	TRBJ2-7	TGTGCCAGCAGTTACTCGTCGGGGGGTGTCACCTACGAGCAGTACTTC	CASSYSSGGVTYEQYF
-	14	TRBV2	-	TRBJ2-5	TGTGCCAGCAGCCCACAGGGCGTACAAGAGACCCAGTACTTC	CASSPQGVQETQYF
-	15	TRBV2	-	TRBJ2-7	TGTGCCAGCAGTGAATGGTCAGGGGTTTTGGGGGAGCAGTACTTC	CASSEWSGVLGEQYF
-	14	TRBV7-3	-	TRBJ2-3	TGTGCCAGCAGCCGTGGGGCCGGCACAGATACGCAGTATTTT	CASSRGAGTDTQYF
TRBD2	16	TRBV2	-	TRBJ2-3	TGTGCCAGCAGTGAAAATGGGCGGGAGGGACCAGATACGCAGTATTTT	CASSENGREGPDTQYF
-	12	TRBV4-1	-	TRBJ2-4	TGCGCCAGCACCGGGACAAAAAACATTCAGTACTTC	CASTGTKNIQYF
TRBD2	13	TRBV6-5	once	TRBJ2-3	TGTGCCAGCAGAGAGCGGGGGATAGATACGCAGTATTTT	CASRERGIDTQYF
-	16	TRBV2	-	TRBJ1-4	TGTGCCAGCAGTCTCCCACGTGCGGGGGGTAATGAAAAACTGTTTTTT	CASSLPRAGGNEKLFF
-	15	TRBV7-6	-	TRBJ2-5	TGTGCCAGCAGCTTAGGGTTGGGCAATGGAGAGACCCAGTACTTC	CASSLGLGNGETQYF